The 14 T cell receptor beta chains below were found in one sample sequenced in a study of early T cells in non-severe SARS-CoV-2 infection. TCRdb re-called the 5' RACE reads with MiXCR, one entry per CDR3 protein. The table has approximately 100,000 distinct CDR3 sequences, 14% seen once. The sequencing input was whole blood. The receptors come from an adult who was a healthcare worker with PCR-confirmed SARS-CoV-2 infection or an uninfected control (not recorded which).

The chain uses TRBV7-8 and TRBJ2-5; TRBD2 aligns across 15 bases. CDR3 size: 17 residues. CDR1 SGHVS and CDR2 FQNEAQ come from the germline V gene. The V gene end was trimmed by 4 bases and the J gene end by 1 base; junction bases not matched to a gene: 4. The CDR3 DNA is TGTGCCAGCAGCTCTCCGGGACTAGCGGGGGGCCAAGAGACCCAGTACTTC. It is translated as CASSSPGLAGGQETQYF.

The chain combines TRBV4-2 with TRBJ2-1, with 9 bases matching TRBD1. The V segment lost 0 bases and the J segment 9 bases; nucleotides outside the gene matches: 9. Per the germline V gene, CDR1 is LGHNA and CDR2 is YNFKEQ. This CDR3 contains 16 residues. CDR3 nucleotides: TGTGCCAGCAGCCAAGATCCCCGGACAGGGGTTGGTGAGCAGTTCTTC. It translates to CASSQDPRTGVGEQFF.

This chain joins TRBV12-3 or TRBV12-4 and TRBJ2-2; D perhaps matches TRBD2 (5 bases). CDR3 length equals 14 residues. The V gene lost 7 bases and the J gene lost 4 bases, with 13 bases spanning the gap. CDR3 amino acids: CASTLSGGTGELFF. The CDR3 DNA reads TGTGCCAGCACCTTGTCCGGAGGCACCGGGGAGCTGTTTTTT.

This clonotype was seen more than once but under ten times. Here the CDR3 DNA reads TGTGCCAGCGCCCCACTAGCGGGGGGGTCCAATGAGCAGTTCTTC. Its protein is CASAPLAGGSNEQFF. The J gene is TRBJ2-1, the V gene TRBV6-1, with 13 bases lining up with TRBD2. The CDR3 consists of 15 residues. The trim removed 8 bases at V and 6 bases at J, leaving 7 bases unmatched. CDR1 is MNHNS, CDR2 SASEGT, per germline.

The table lists this clonotype with a few counts. The chain joins TRBV7-2 to TRBJ1-5; no clear D. V dropped 9 bases and J dropped 0 bases, with 9 bases sitting between them. CDR1 and CDR2 from the germline V gene are SGHTA and FQGNSA. The CDR3 is made up of 13 amino acids. This CDR3 reads CASNMNSNQPQHF. CDR3 DNA: TGTGCCAGTAACATGAATAGCAATCAGCCCCAGCATTTT.

The sample holds one count of this clonotype. The chain carries TRBV27 and TRBJ2-1; D gene uncertain. V was pared by 4 bases and J by 9 bases, with 7 bases between. The CDR3 has 11 residues. Germline lookup yields CDR1 MNHEY and CDR2 SMNVEV (reference sequence). The CDR3 protein is CASSSLTEQFF. CDR3 nucleotide sequence: TGTGCCAGCAGTTCCCTCACTGAGCAGTTCTTC.

The chain has TRBV3-1 and TRBJ1-1, with D tentatively TRBD1 (6 bases). The length of the CDR3 is 13 residues. Deletions cut 2 bases from V and 6 bases from J, with 10 bases between. CDR1 is LGHDT, CDR2 YNNKEL, per germline (reference sequence). The CDR3 loop reads CASSQNEGAEAFF. DNA for the CDR3: TGTGCCAGCAGCCAAAATGAGGGGGCTGAAGCTTTCTTT.

This clonotype has a handful of counts. The CDR3 protein is CAIIVQLGSSYEQYF. The CDR3 region has the DNA TGTGCCATCATAGTCCAATTGGGATCCTCCTACGAGCAGTACTTC. This rearrangement joins TRBV10-3 to TRBJ2-7; D call uncertain. The CDR3 contains 15 residues. Germline loops: CDR1 ENHRY, CDR2 SYGVKD. V gave up 7 bases and J gave up 0 bases, with 16 bases separating them.

This clonotype was seen a handful of times. The chain joins TRBV11-2 to TRBJ2-7, with TRBD2 matching over 10 bases. Germline lookup yields CDR1 SGHAT and CDR2 FQNNGV. The CDR3 runs 15 residues. V lost 1 base to trimming and J lost 4 bases; unmatched junction nucleotides: 4. CDR3 sequence reads: CASSLASGGAYEQYF. CDR3 in DNA: TGTGCCAGCAGCTTAGCCAGCGGGGGGGCTTACGAGCAGTACTTC.

This rearrangement joins TRBV5-1 to TRBJ2-7, with D possibly TRBD1 on 5 matching bases. The V and J ends lost 4 bases and 2 bases respectively, with 13 bases between them. Germline CDR1 is SGHRS and CDR2 is YFSETQ. This CDR3 is 14 amino acids long. The CDR3 is CASSRQGSPYEQYF. The CDR3 DNA is TGCGCCAGCAGCCGGCAGGGAAGTCCCTACGAGCAGTACTTC.

The chain combines TRBV27 with TRBJ2-7; D unclear. This CDR3 spans 12 amino acids. Germline values: CDR1 MNHEY, CDR2 SMNVEV (reference sequence). Trimming took off 6 bases at V and 2 bases at J, with 8 bases between the two ends. DNA for the CDR3: TGTGCCAGCAGGGATCGAACCTACGAGCAGTACTTC. It yields the protein CASRDRTYEQYF.

In this sample, this clonotype turned up once. This rearrangement joins TRBV28 to TRBJ2-4; D gene unclear. CDR3 size: 10 residues. V shed 7 bases and J shed 6 bases, with 4 bases lying between them. Germline CDR1 and CDR2: MDHEN and SYDVKM. The CDR3 region is CASIPNIQYF. The CDR3 nucleotides read TGTGCCAGCATCCCAAACATTCAGTACTTC.

This clonotype was seen many times. The genes are TRBV12-3 or TRBV12-4 and TRBJ2-1, with D possibly TRBD2 on 7 matching bases. The V end lost 10 bases, the J end lost 7 bases, and 23 bases lay between the germline ends. This CDR3 contains 15 residues. CDR3 in DNA: TGTGCCACCATGGCCCGGGGGGCCGAAGTTAATGAGCAGTTCTTC. It is translated as CATMARGAEVNEQFF.

There are a few counts of this clonotype. V and J are TRBV3-1 and TRBJ2-2; 12 nucleotides line up with TRBD2. Germline assignment: CDR1 LGHDT and CDR2 YNNKEL (reference sequence). This CDR3 comprises 15 residues. V lost 4 bases and J lost 7; bases outside the gene matches: 4. In DNA, the CDR3 is TGTGCCAGCAGCCCCCTAGCGGGGGGGGTCGGGGAGCTGTTTTTT. Its protein is CASSPLAGGVGELFF. Combining the CDR3 with reference TRBV3-1 and TRBJ2-2 gives the whole variable domain DTAVSQTPKYLVTQMGNDKSIKCEQNLGHDTMYWYKQDSKKFLKIMFSYNNKELIINETVPNRFSPKSPDKAHLNLHINSLELGDSAVYFCASSPLAGGVGELFFGEGSRLTVL.